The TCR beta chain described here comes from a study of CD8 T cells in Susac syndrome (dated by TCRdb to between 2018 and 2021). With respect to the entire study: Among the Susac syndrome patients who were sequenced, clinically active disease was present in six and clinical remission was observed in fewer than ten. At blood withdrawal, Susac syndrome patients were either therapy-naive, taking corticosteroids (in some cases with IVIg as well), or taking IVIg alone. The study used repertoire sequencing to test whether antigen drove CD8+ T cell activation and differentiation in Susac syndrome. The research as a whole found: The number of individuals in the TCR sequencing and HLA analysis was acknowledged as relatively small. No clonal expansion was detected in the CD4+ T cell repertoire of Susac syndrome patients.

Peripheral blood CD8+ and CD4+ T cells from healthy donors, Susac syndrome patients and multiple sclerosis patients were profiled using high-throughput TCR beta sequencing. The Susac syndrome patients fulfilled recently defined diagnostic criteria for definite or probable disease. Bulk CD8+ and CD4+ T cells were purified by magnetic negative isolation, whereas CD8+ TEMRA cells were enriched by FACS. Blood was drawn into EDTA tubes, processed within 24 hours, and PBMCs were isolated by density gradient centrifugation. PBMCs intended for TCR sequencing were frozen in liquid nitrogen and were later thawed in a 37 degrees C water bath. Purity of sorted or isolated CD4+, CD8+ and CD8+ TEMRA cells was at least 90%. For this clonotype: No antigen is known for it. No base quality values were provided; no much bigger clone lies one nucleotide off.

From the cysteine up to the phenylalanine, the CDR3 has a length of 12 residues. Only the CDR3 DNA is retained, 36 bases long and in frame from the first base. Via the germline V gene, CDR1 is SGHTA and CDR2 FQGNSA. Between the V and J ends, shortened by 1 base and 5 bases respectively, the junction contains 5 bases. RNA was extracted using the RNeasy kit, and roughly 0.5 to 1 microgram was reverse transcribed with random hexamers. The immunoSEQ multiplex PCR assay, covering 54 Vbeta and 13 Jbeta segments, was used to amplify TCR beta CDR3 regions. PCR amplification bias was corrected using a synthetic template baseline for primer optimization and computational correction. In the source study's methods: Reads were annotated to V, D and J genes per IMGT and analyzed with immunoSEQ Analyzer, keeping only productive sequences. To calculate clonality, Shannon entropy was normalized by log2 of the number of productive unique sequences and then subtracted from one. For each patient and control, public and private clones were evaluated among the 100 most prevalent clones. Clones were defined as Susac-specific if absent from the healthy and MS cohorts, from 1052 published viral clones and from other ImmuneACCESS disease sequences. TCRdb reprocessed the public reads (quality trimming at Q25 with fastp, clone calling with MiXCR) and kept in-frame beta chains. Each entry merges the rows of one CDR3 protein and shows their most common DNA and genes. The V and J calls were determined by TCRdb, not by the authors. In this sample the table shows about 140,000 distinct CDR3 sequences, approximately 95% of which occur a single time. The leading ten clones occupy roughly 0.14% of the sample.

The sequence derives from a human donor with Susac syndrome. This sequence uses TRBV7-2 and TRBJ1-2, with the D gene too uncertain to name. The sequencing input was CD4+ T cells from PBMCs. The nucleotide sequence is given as TGTGCCAGCAGCTTAGATCGGTATGGCTACACCTTC. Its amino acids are CASSLDRYGYTF.